The sequence of this T cell receptor (beta chain) was determined in a study of blood T cell repertoires in COVID-19. Background on the study: Samples of COVID-19 (acute and convalescent) were obtained from the United States, Italy and Spain. T cells, B-cell-depleted T cells, or PBMCs provided the cDNA or gDNA that served as material.

Seattle enrolled patients during active infection and tracked them longitudinally. Germline V lookup: CDR1 LGHNA, CDR2 YNFKEQ. This CDR3 has 14 residues. Trimming cost V 1 base and J 5 bases; bases outside gene matches: 4. Per the authors' pipeline: Amplified reference gene primers provided the basis for estimating nucleated cell counts. Profiling relied on immunoSEQ multiplex PCR, and the TCRdb table lists in-frame clones only, not all of them. That table supplies the V and J calls and clone size; D and trimming were determined from the DNA. The data show some 140,000 clones, 70% to 80% seen once. Sequenced input: peripheral blood. The chain recombines TRBV4-2 with TRBJ2-5, with 7 bases lining up with TRBD2. The sequence was collected from an older woman with COVID-19, enrolled during active disease. DNA of the CDR3: TGTGCCAGCAGCCAAGCCGGGGGGTTGGAGACCCAGTACTTC. Amino acids: CASSQAGGLETQYF.